The rows below give T cell receptor beta chains drawn from one sample of a study of T-cell memory formation after mild COVID-19. Each CDR3 protein gets one entry after TCRdb re-called the 5' RACE reads with MiXCR. Here the sample spans some 350,000 distinct CDR3 sequences, 10% to 15% being singletons. The sample comprised PBMCs or a T cell subset sorted from them (not recorded which). The receptors were gathered from a man younger than 35 who had mild COVID-19 (a few samples of this study predate the infection). Cell type and time point are not known. Each CDR3 is given with its conserved first and last residue. Fields, in order: clone size, D gene, J gene, CDR3 length, V gene, CDR3 DNA, CDR3 protein. D genes are given only for firm matches. The listing skips clone size in some rows; elsewhere it reads once, few, many or a size class.

abundance: NA; d_gene: NA; j_gene: TRBJ1-2; len: 15; v_gene: TRBV7-9; CDR3nt: TGTGCCAGCAGCCTCCCTGTGGGGGTGAACTATGGCTACACCTTC; CDR3aa: CASSLPVGVNYGYTF
abundance: few; d_gene: NA; j_gene: TRBJ1-5; len: 13; v_gene: TRBV6-5; CDR3nt: TGTGCCAGCAGAGGGTTTAGCAATCAGCCCCAGCATTTT; CDR3aa: CASRGFSNQPQHF
abundance: many; d_gene: TRBD1; j_gene: TRBJ1-1; len: 14; v_gene: TRBV7-2; CDR3nt: TGTGCCAGCAGCTTAAGACAGGGGACCACTGAAGCTTTCTTT; CDR3aa: CASSLRQGTTEAFF
abundance: NA; d_gene: TRBD1; j_gene: TRBJ1-1; len: 15; v_gene: TRBV9; CDR3nt: TGTGCCAGCAGCGCCCAACCCGGGACAGGGTCTGAAGCTTTCTTT; CDR3aa: CASSAQPGTGSEAFF
abundance: NA; d_gene: NA; j_gene: TRBJ2-3; len: 16; v_gene: TRBV5-1; CDR3nt: TGCGCCAGCAGCTCATTCGGCAGGGGAGGCACAGATACGCAGTATTTT; CDR3aa: CASSSFGRGGTDTQYF
abundance: NA; d_gene: TRBD2; j_gene: TRBJ2-1; len: 14; v_gene: TRBV2; CDR3nt: TGTGCCAGCAGTGGAGCGGGGCCCTCCAATGAGCAGTTCTTC; CDR3aa: CASSGAGPSNEQFF
abundance: few; d_gene: NA; j_gene: TRBJ2-1; len: 14; v_gene: TRBV7-8; CDR3nt: TGTGCCAGCAGCTTAGTTAAGCGGAGCAATGAGCAGTTCTTC; CDR3aa: CASSLVKRSNEQFF
abundance: few; d_gene: NA; j_gene: TRBJ1-6; len: 15; v_gene: TRBV27; CDR3nt: TGTGCCAGCAGTCTACCGGGGTCCGGGGATTCACCCCTCCACTTT; CDR3aa: CASSLPGSGDSPLHF
abundance: NA; d_gene: NA; j_gene: TRBJ1-1; len: 11; v_gene: TRBV20-1; CDR3nt: TGCAGTGCTAGGCGGTGGGAGGAAGCTTTCTTT; CDR3aa: CSARRWEEAFF
abundance: NA; d_gene: TRBD1; j_gene: TRBJ1-6; len: 15; v_gene: TRBV6-1; CDR3nt: TGTGCCAGCAGTGACCAGCGACAGGGACACTCACCCCTCCACTTT; CDR3aa: CASSDQRQGHSPLHF
abundance: NA; d_gene: NA; j_gene: TRBJ1-1; len: 14; v_gene: TRBV28; CDR3nt: TGTGCCAGCAGTTCGGGGGGGGCGAACACTGAAGCTTTCTTT; CDR3aa: CASSSGGANTEAFF
abundance: few; d_gene: NA; j_gene: TRBJ2-7; len: 15; v_gene: TRBV20-1; CDR3nt: TGCAGTGCTTCAAACCCGACGGAGACGCTCTACGAGCAGTACTTC; CDR3aa: CSASNPTETLYEQYF
abundance: few; d_gene: NA; j_gene: TRBJ1-5; len: 18; v_gene: TRBV20-1; CDR3nt: TGCAGTGCTAGACCACATACAGGGAAGACCTATAGCAATCAGCCCCAGCATTTT; CDR3aa: CSARPHTGKTYSNQPQHF
abundance: many; d_gene: TRBD2; j_gene: TRBJ2-1; len: 15; v_gene: TRBV20-1; CDR3nt: TGCAGTGCTAGAGATTTGGGGGGGGTCTACAATGAGCAGTTCTTC; CDR3aa: CSARDLGGVYNEQFF
abundance: NA; d_gene: NA; j_gene: TRBJ2-2; len: 13; v_gene: TRBV9; CDR3nt: TGTGCCAGCAGCGTAGCTAGGGCCGGGGAGCTGTTTTTT; CDR3aa: CASSVARAGELFF
abundance: NA; d_gene: NA; j_gene: TRBJ1-2; len: 13; v_gene: TRBV2; CDR3nt: TGTGCCAGCAGCGGGGCAGGGCGCTATGGCTACACCTTC; CDR3aa: CASSGAGRYGYTF
abundance: many; d_gene: NA; j_gene: TRBJ2-3; len: 12; v_gene: TRBV7-2; CDR3nt: TGTGCCAGCAGCCCCAATAGAGATACGCAGTATTTT; CDR3aa: CASSPNRDTQYF
abundance: NA; d_gene: NA; j_gene: TRBJ2-1; len: 12; v_gene: TRBV7-9; CDR3nt: TGTGCCAGCAGCTGGGTAGGGCATGAGCAGTTCTTC; CDR3aa: CASSWVGHEQFF
abundance: many; d_gene: TRBD1; j_gene: TRBJ2-2; len: 15; v_gene: TRBV7-2; CDR3nt: TGTGCCAGCAGCTTCCGGACAGGCGTCACCGGGGAGCTGTTTTTT; CDR3aa: CASSFRTGVTGELFF
abundance: NA; d_gene: NA; j_gene: TRBJ2-3; len: 12; v_gene: TRBV11-2; CDR3nt: TGTGCCAGCAGCGTGCTCTCAGATACGCAGTATTTT; CDR3aa: CASSVLSDTQYF